This T cell receptor beta chain was captured in a study of PD-1 blockade in mismatch repair-deficient tumors. Looking at the study overall: All were previously treated, progressing patients with about 12 mismatch repair-deficient cancer types. Whole-study results and caveats: After pembrolizumab, tumor-resident clones rose rapidly, then generally contracted before radiologic responses.

On this clone: Its antigen is unidentified.

The table came from immunoSEQ multiplex PCR; TCRdb's copy has only in-frame clones and leaves some out. The sample contains roughly 16,000 clones, approximately 84% of which appear only once. Germline V gene data show CDR1 as SGHNT and CDR2 as YENEEA. This CDR3 region has 15 residues. Germline trimming cut 2 bases from V and 5 bases from J; bases unmatched to any gene: 5. TCR sequencing covered a few patients who responded to pembrolizumab. This receptor was identified in an adult with mismatch repair-deficient cancer. The chain has TRBV11-3 and TRBJ2-5, with 10 bases lining up with TRBD2. Sample: PBMCs, taken 4 weeks after starting pembrolizumab. CDR3 in amino acids: CASSLPGSGRETQYF. In DNA form, the CDR3 reads TGTGCCAGCAGCTTACCGGGTAGCGGGAGGGAGACCCAGTACTTC.